The rows below give T cell receptor beta chains drawn from one sample of a study of cytomegalovirus exposure and HLA in healthy donors. Generated by immunoSEQ multiplex PCR, the TCRdb table keeps only in-frame clones and is missing some. Of about 60,000 clones in the sample, about 96% were seen once. The sequencing sample was made of PBMCs. These receptors were taken from a woman younger than 30 in good health and CMV-seronegative. CDR3s include the opening cysteine and the closing phenylalanine or tryptophan. A D gene is named only where the DNA matches it firmly. Part of the rows lack a size; the others show once, few, many or a class for expanded clones.

d_gene,abundance,v_gene,j_gene,CDR3aa,CDR3nt
.,.,TRBV10-1,TRBJ1-2,CASSPDRFYGYTF,TGCGCCAGCAGCCCAGACAGGTTCTATGGCTACACCTTC
.,.,TRBV6-1,TRBJ2-7,CASSEVVRSYEQYF,TGTGCCAGCAGTGAAGTTGTCCGCTCCTACGAGCAGTACTTC
TRBD1,.,TRBV29-1,TRBJ1-4,CSVPGGVTGGPKEKLFF,TGCAGCGTCCCAGGGGGGGTGACAGGGGGACCTAAAGAAAAACTGTTTTTT
.,.,TRBV6-6,TRBJ2-5,CASQRPQETQYF,TGTGCCAGCCAGCGGCCGCAAGAGACCCAGTACTTC
TRBD2,.,TRBV7-2,TRBJ2-7,CASSTGLAAHYEQYF,TGTGCCAGCAGCACCGGACTAGCGGCCCACTACGAGCAGTACTTC
TRBD2,.,TRBV5-6,TRBJ2-7,CASSFGSGGAGQYF,TGTGCCAGCAGCTTCGGTAGCGGGGGGGCGGGGCAGTACTTC
TRBD2,.,TRBV11-3,TRBJ2-2,CASSLVFVAGGTGELFF,TGTGCCAGCAGCTTAGTCTTCGTAGCGGGAGGGACCGGGGAGCTGTTTTTT
.,.,TRBV27,TRBJ1-2,CASSLGPSYGYTF,TGTGCCAGCAGTTTGGGGCCGAGCTATGGCTACACCTTC
.,.,TRBV6-5,TRBJ2-7,CASSYSGNSYEQYF,TGTGCCAGCAGTTACTCGGGCAACTCCTACGAGCAGTACTTC
.,.,TRBV29-1,TRBJ2-3,CSATPSGNSPSTDTQYF,TGCAGCGCCACCCCTTCCGGGAACTCACCTAGCACAGATACGCAGTATTTT
TRBD1,.,TRBV11-2,TRBJ2-2,CASSSNRGPHTGELFF,TGTGCCAGCAGCTCCAACAGGGGGCCCCACACCGGGGAGCTGTTTTTT
TRBD1,.,TRBV7-6,TRBJ1-6,CGSSPLPTGQGGSPLHF,TGTGGCAGCAGCCCCCTCCCTACGGGACAGGGGGGATCACCCCTCCACTTT
.,once,TRBV18,TRBJ1-4,CASSPLRQKLNEKLFF,TGTGCCAGCTCACCATTAAGGCAGAAACTAAATGAAAAACTGTTTTTT
TRBD2,.,TRBV28,TRBJ2-7,CASSFIGGAYEQYF,TGTGCCAGCAGTTTTATCGGGGGGGCCTACGAGCAGTACTTC
.,.,TRBV29-1,TRBJ1-2,CSVGGGDISYGYTF,TGCAGCGTTGGAGGGGGGGACATATCCTATGGCTACACCTTC
.,.,TRBV7-2,TRBJ2-5,CASSLWGPRVGTETQYF,TGTGCCAGCAGCTTATGGGGGCCCCGGGTAGGGACGGAGACCCAGTACTTC
.,.,TRBV30,TRBJ1-2,CAWSGLGRSYGYTF,TGTGCCTGGAGTGGGTTGGGCAGAAGCTATGGCTACACCTTC
TRBD1,.,TRBV7-9,TRBJ1-3,CASRSPTGGDGNTIYF,TGTGCCAGCAGGTCCCCCACAGGGGGCGATGGAAACACCATATATTTT
TRBD1,.,TRBV30,TRBJ2-6,CAWSVWGTGGSSGANVLTF,TGTGCCTGGAGTGTTTGGGGGACAGGGGGCAGCTCTGGGGCCAACGTCCTGACTTTC
.,.,TRBV19,TRBJ1-5,CASSIGRDRRNQPQHF,TGTGCCAGTAGTATAGGGAGGGATAGGCGCAATCAGCCCCAGCATTTT
.,.,TRBV6-1,TRBJ2-3,CASSEAAGSTDTQYF,TGTGCCAGCAGTGAGGCCGCGGGGAGCACAGATACGCAGTATTTT
TRBD2,.,TRBV15,TRBJ2-7,CATTGGLAGQGEQYF,TGTGCCACCACTGGGGGACTAGCGGGACAGGGCGAGCAGTACTTC
TRBD1,.,TRBV28,TRBJ1-2,CASSSGDRGHRSYTF,TGTGCCAGCAGTTCGGGGGACAGGGGCCACCGGAGCTACACCTTC
TRBD1,.,TRBV30,TRBJ1-2,CAWRGDRGITNGYTF,TGTGCCTGGAGAGGGGACAGGGGGATCACGAATGGCTACACCTTC
TRBD2,.,TRBV29-1,TRBJ2-1,CSVEDRGENNEQFF,TGCAGCGTTGAAGATCGGGGGGAGAACAATGAGCAGTTCTTC
TRBD1,once,TRBV5-4,TRBJ2-7,CASSRQGADEQYF,TGTGCCAGCAGCCGACAGGGGGCGGACGAGCAGTACTTC
TRBD1,.,TRBV29-1,TRBJ1-1,CIYPGEGGLWNTEAFF,TGCATCTACCCTGGTGAAGGGGGCCTTTGGAACACTGAAGCTTTCTTT
TRBD1,.,TRBV5-4,TRBJ1-4,CASSLGRTGTSEKLFF,TGTGCCAGCAGCTTGGGTCGGACAGGGACGTCGGAAAAACTGTTTTTT
TRBD1,.,TRBV4-3,TRBJ1-1,CASSVQGGSEAFF,TGCGCCAGCAGCGTCCAGGGGGGATCTGAAGCTTTCTTT
.,.,TRBV4-2,TRBJ1-4,CASSPPTGGKLFF,TGTGCCAGCAGCCCCCCGACCGGAGGAAAACTGTTTTTT
.,.,TRBV7-2,TRBJ2-1,CASSLVGGQASHNEQFF,TGTGCCAGCAGCTTAGTTGGGGGACAAGCGTCTCACAATGAGCAGTTCTTC
TRBD2,once,TRBV7-2,TRBJ2-6,CASSWASGWGANVLTF,TGTGCCAGCAGCTGGGCTAGCGGGTGGGGGGCCAACGTCCTGACTTTC
TRBD1,.,TRBV7-2,TRBJ1-5,CASSNRDRGYRQPQHF,TGTGCCAGCAGCAACCGGGACAGGGGCTATCGTCAGCCCCAGCATTTT
.,.,TRBV27,TRBJ2-1,CASSLGGAYNEQFF,TGTGCCAGCAGTTTGGGCGGGGCCTACAATGAGCAGTTCTTC
.,.,TRBV11-2,TRBJ2-7,CASSLVLMYEQYF,TGTGCCAGCAGCTTGGTACTCATGTACGAGCAGTACTTC
.,.,TRBV28,TRBJ1-2,CASSLRSWGVNYGYTF,TGTGCCAGCAGTTTAAGGTCCTGGGGGGTAAACTATGGCTACACCTTC
.,.,TRBV30,TRBJ2-7,CAWSTGLGEQYF,TGTGCCTGGAGTACAGGGTTGGGCGAGCAGTACTTC
TRBD2,.,TRBV28,TRBJ2-7,CASSLLVGLADSSYEQYF,TGTGCCAGCAGTTTATTGGTGGGACTAGCGGATAGCTCCTACGAGCAGTACTTC
.,once,TRBV2,TRBJ1-5,CASSPTRGTQPQHF,TGTGCCAGCAGCCCAACTCGGGGTACTCAGCCCCAGCATTTT
.,.,TRBV7-8,TRBJ2-6,CASSLGQSGANVLTF,TGTGCCAGCAGCTTAGGGCAGTCTGGGGCCAACGTCCTGACTTTC